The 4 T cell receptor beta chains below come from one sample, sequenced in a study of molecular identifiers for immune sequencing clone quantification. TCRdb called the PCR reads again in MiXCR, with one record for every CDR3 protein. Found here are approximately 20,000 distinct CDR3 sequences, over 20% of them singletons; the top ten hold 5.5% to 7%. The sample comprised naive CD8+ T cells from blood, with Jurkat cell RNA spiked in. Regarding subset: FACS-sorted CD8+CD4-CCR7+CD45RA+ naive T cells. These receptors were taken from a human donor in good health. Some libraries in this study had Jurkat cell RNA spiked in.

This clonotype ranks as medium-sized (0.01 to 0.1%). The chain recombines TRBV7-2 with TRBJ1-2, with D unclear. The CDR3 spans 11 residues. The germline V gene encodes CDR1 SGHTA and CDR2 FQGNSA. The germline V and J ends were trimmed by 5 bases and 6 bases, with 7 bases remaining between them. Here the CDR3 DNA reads TGTGCCAGCAGCCCCGGAGATGGCTACACCTTC. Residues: CASSPGDGYTF.

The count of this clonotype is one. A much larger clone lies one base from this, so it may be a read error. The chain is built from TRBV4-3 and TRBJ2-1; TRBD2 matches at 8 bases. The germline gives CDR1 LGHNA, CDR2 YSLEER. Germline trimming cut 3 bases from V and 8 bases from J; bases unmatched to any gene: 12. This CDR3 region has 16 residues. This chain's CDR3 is CASSHVLLAEYDEQFF. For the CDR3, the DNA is TGCGCCAGCAGCCATGTCCTACTAGCGGAATACGATGAGCAGTTCTTC.

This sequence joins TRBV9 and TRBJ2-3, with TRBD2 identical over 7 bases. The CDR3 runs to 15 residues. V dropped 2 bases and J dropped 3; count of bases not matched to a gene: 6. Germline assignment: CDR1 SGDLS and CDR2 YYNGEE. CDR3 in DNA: TGTGCCAGCAGCGTCGATTGGGGGGGGACAGATACGCAGTATTTT. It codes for CASSVDWGGTDTQYF.

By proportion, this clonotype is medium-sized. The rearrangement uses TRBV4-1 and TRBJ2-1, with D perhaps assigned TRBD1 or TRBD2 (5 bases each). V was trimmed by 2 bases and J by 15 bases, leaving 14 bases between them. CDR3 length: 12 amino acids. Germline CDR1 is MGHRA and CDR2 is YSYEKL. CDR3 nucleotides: TGCGCCAGCAGCCAAACCGGGACCTACCGGTTCTTC. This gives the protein CASSQTGTYRFF.